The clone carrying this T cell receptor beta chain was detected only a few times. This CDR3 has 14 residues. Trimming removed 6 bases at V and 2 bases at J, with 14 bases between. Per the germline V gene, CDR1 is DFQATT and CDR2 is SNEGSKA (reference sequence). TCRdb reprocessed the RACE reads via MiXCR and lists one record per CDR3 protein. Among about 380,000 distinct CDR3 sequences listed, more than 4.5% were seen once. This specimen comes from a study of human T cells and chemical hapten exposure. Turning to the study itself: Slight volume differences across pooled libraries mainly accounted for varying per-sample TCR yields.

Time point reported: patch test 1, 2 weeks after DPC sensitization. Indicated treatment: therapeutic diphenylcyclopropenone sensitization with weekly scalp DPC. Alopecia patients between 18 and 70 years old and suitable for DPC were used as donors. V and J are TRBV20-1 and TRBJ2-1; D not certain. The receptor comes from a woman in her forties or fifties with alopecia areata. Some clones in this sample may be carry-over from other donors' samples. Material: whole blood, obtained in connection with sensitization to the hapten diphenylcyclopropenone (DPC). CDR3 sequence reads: CSAWDSSTYNEQFF. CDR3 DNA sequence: TGCAGTGCCTGGGATAGCTCGACCTACAATGAGCAGTTCTTC.